Listed below are T cell receptor beta chains from one sample, sequenced in a study of regulatory T cells in long-lasting Graves disease. TCRdb used MiXCR to reprocess the multiplex PCR reads, holding one entry per CDR3 protein. The sample includes 300,000 to 400,000 distinct CDR3 sequences, 18% of them seen just once. Here the sequenced sample was peripheral blood mononuclear cells (PBMCs), taken at new diagnosis, from a patient treated with antithyroid drugs. Every receptor here comes from a female donor with Graves disease. The CDR3 runs from the conserved cysteine through the conserved F or W. The order of the fields is D gene, V gene, J gene, clone size, CDR3 DNA, CDR3 protein. D genes are given only for firm matches. Rows may omit the clone size; those that give it use once, few, many or a size class.

>-|TRBV30|TRBJ2-5|many
TGTGCCTGGAGTGTCCTATTAGAGACCCAGTACTTC
CAWSVLLETQYF
>TRBD1|TRBV12-3/TRBV12-4|TRBJ2-1|few
TGTGCCAGCACCCGGACAGGGGGCTACAATGAGCAGTTCTTC
CASTRTGGYNEQFF
>TRBD1|TRBV12-5|TRBJ1-2|many
TGTGCTAGTGGCCGGACAGGGGTTTTCTCGATTCCCTATGGCTACACCTTC
CASGRTGVFSIPYGYTF
>-|TRBV3-1|TRBJ1-1|many
TGTGCCAGCTCATTGGGGGGCGGGGGGAGCACTGAAGCTTTCTTT
CASSLGGGGSTEAFF
>TRBD2|TRBV24-1|TRBJ2-7|few
TGTGCCACAGATGGGACTAGCGGAGACAGCTCCTACGAGCAGTACTTC
CATDGTSGDSSYEQYF
>-|TRBV20-1|TRBJ1-2|few
TGCAGTGCTGCTCCCGGGCTCCTCAGCTACACCTTC
CSAAPGLLSYTF
>-|TRBV29-1|TRBJ1-1|few
TGCAGCGTTGAAGACCAGGGGCCTGAAGCTTTCTTT
CSVEDQGPEAFF
>-|TRBV28|TRBJ2-2|many
TGTGCCAGCACCTCCGATCGGTACACCGGGGAGCTGTTTTTT
CASTSDRYTGELFF
>-|TRBV27|TRBJ2-5|-
TGTGCTAGCAGTTTACGAGGGAGCCCGGAGACCCAGTACTTC
CASSLRGSPETQYF
>-|TRBV19|TRBJ1-5|-
TGTGCCAGTAGTACAGTGACAGGCAATCAGCCCCAGCATTTT
CASSTVTGNQPQHF
>-|TRBV30|TRBJ1-1|-
TGTGCCTGGAGTGTAGGCCCAGGTATCAGGACTGAAGCTTTCTTT
CAWSVGPGIRTEAFF
>TRBD2|TRBV30|TRBJ2-1|-
TGTGCCTGGAGTGTACTCCTTAGGGGGCGTAGCGGGAGTGAAATTGAGCAGTTCTTC
CAWSVLLRGRSGSEIEQFF
>-|TRBV28|TRBJ2-1|-
TGTGCCAGCAGTTTATCCCAAATGGGGTCATATGAGCAGTTCTTC
CASSLSQMGSYEQFF
>-|TRBV28|TRBJ2-7|-
TGTGCCAGCAGTTTACTGAGTTCGGGAGAGGGGGCCTACGAGCAGTACTTC
CASSLLSSGEGAYEQYF
>-|TRBV6-5|TRBJ2-3|few
TGTGCCAGCAGTTATGGGGAGTTGTTAGATACGCAGTATTTT
CASSYGELLDTQYF
>-|TRBV27|TRBJ1-5|many
TGTGCCAGCAGTTTATGGTATAGGCCCGGCAATCAGCCCCAGCATTTT
CASSLWYRPGNQPQHF
>-|TRBV4-1|TRBJ2-2|many
TGCGCCAGCAGCGGGGGGCGCGGGAACACCGGGGAGCTGTTTTTT
CASSGGRGNTGELFF
>TRBD1|TRBV6-2/TRBV6-3|TRBJ2-1|many
TGTGCCAGCAGCCCCCGGGGACAGGGGTCAAATGAGCAGTTCTTC
CASSPRGQGSNEQFF
>-|TRBV2|TRBJ2-7|many
TGTGCCAGCAGTGAGTGGCAGCAAAAAAACTACGAGCAGTACTTC
CASSEWQQKNYEQYF
>-|TRBV20-1|TRBJ2-2|few
TGCAGTGCTAGAACCCCGGCAGGGGAGAACACCGGGGAGCTGTTTTTT
CSARTPAGENTGELFF
>TRBD2|TRBV19|TRBJ2-1|few
TGTGCCAGTAGTACCATAGCGGGAGGGCCCCATGAGCAGTTCTTC
CASSTIAGGPHEQFF
>TRBD2|TRBV6-1|TRBJ2-3|many
TGTGCCAGCTCCCCCCCGGCCTATCGGACTAGCGGCACAGATACGCAGTATTTT
CASSPPAYRTSGTDTQYF
>-|TRBV27|TRBJ2-1|few
TGTGCCAGCGGCGGCGGGGACTACAATGAGCAGTTCTTC
CASGGGDYNEQFF
>-|TRBV10-3|TRBJ2-1|many
TGTGCCATCAGTGAGTCAGGGGCAGCGAGCAATGAGCAGTTCTTC
CAISESGAASNEQFF
>TRBD1|TRBV14|TRBJ2-7|few
TGTGCCAGCAGCCAAGAAGACGGGACAGGGGGAAGGAGCTCCTACGAGCAGTACTTC
CASSQEDGTGGRSSYEQYF